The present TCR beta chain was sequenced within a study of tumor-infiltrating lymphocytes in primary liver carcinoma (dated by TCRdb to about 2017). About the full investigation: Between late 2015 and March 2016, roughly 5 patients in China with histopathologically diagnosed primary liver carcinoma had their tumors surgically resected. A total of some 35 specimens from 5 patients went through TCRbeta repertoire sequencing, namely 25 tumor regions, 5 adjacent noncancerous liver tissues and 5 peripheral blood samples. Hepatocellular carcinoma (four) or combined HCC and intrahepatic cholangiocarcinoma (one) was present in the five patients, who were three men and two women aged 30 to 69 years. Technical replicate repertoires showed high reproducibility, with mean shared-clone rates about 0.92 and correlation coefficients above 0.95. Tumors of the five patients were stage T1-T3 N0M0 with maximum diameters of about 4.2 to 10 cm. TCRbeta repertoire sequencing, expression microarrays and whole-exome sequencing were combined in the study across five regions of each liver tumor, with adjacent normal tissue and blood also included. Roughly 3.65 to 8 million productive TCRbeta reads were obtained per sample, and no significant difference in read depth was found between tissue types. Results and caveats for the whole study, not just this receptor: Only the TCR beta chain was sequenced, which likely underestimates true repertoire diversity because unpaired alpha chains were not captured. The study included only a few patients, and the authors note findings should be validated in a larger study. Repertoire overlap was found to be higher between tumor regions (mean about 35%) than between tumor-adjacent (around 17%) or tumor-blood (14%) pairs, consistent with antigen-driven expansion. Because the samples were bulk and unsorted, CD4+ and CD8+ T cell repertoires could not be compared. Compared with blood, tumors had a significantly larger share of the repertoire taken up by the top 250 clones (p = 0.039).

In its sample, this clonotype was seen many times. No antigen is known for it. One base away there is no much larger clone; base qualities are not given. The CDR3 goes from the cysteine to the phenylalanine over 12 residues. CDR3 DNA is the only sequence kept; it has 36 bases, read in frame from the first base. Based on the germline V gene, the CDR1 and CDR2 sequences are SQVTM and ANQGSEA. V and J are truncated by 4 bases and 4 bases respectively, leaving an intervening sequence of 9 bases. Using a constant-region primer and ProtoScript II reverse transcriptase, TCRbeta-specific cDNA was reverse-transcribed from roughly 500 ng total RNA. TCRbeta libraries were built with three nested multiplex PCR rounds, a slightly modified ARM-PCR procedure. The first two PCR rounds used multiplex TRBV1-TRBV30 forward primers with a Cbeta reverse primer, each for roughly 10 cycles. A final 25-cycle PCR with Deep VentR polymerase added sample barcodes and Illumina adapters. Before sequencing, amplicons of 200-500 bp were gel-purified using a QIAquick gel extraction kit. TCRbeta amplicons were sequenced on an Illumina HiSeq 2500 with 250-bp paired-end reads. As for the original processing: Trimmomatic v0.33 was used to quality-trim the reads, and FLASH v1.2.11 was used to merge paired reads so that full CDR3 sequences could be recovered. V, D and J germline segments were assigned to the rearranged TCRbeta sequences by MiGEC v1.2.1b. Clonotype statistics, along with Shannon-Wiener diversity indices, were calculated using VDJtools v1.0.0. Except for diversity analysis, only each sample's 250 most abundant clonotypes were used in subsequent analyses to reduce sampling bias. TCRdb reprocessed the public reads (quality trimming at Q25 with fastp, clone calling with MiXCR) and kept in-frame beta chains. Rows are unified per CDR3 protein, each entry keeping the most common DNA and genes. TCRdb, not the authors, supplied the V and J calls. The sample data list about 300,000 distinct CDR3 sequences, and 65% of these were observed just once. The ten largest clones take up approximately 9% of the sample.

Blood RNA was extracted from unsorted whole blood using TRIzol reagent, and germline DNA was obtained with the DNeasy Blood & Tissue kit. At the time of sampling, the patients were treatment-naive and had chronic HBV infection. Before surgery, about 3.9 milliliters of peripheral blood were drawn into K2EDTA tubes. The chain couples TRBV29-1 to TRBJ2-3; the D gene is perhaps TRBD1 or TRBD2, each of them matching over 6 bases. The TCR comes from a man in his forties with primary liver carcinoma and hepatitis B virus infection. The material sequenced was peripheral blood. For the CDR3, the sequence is CSVVEGADTQYF. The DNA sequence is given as TGCAGCGTTGTGGAGGGGGCAGATACGCAGTATTTT.